Below, one T cell receptor beta chain is given with its context. What it binds is unknown. These data originate in a study of radiotherapy plus CTLA-4 blockade in lung cancer. Study overall: Objective responses were seen in over 15% of patients, disease control in roughly 30%. Study-level findings and limits: The best prediction of response reportedly came from early blood T cell clone dynamics, with interferon-beta. TCR clones of tumor origin grew in blood after radiotherapy plus ipilimumab.

The study gave focal radiation plus ipilimumab CTLA-4 blockade to patients with chemo-refractory metastatic non-small-cell lung cancer. Clones were read by immunoSEQ multiplex PCR, and TCRdb kept only the in-frame ones, dropping some. The sample has some 70,000 clones; approximately 79% are singletons. This CDR3 contains 11 residues. Trimming shortened V by 6 bases and J by 0 bases, and 3 bases separated the two germline ends. Germline V gene lookup returns CDR1 SQVTM and CDR2 ANQGSEA. The chain couples TRBV29-1 to TRBJ1-3; D remains unclear. This sequence originates from a human donor with non-small cell lung cancer who had a complete response to radiotherapy plus ipilimumab. The material was peripheral blood, obtained from a patient treated with radiotherapy plus ipilimumab. CDR3: CSVYSGNTIYF. The CDR3, as DNA: TGCAGCGTGTACTCTGGAAACACCATATATTTT.